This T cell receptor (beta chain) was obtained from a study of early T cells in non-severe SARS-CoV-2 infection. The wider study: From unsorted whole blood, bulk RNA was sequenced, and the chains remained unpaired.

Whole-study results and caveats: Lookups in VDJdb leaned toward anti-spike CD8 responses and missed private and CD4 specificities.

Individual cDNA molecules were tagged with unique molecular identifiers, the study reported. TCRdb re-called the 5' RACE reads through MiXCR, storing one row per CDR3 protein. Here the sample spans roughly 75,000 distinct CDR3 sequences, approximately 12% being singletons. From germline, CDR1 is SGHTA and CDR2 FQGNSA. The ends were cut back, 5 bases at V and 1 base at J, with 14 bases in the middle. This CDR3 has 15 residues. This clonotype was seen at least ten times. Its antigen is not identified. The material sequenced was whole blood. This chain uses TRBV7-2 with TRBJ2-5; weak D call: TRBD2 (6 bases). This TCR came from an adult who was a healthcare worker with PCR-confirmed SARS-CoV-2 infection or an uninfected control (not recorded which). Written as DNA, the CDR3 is TGTGCCAGCAGCCAAGCACTAGCCGCCCAAGAGACCCAGTACTTC. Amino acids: CASSQALAAQETQYF.